These 28 T cell receptor beta chains came from one sample sequenced in a study of T-cell memory formation after mild COVID-19 (dated by TCRdb to 2020 to 2023). The library came from 5' RACE. For sequencing, an Illumina NovaSeq 6000 was employed. TCRdb handled the public reads itself, with Q25 trimming in fastp and clone calling in MiXCR, and kept productive beta chains. A single entry per CDR3 protein holds the most common genes and DNA from its merged rows. For this sample there are roughly 510,000 distinct CDR3 sequences; 15% to 20% appear just once. The ten largest clones add up to about 7.4% of the sample. The sample was PBMCs or a T cell subset sorted from them (not recorded which). The receptors come from an adult woman who had mild COVID-19 (a few samples of this study predate the infection). The sample titles of this study are shuffled in the database, so cell type and time point are left out; the donor was told from shared clones.

This clonotype appeared a few times. V gene TRBV7-3 combines with J gene TRBJ1-6, with TRBD1 matching 9 bases. The CDR3 loop spans 16 amino acids. Germline trimming cut 6 bases from V and 7 bases from J; bases unmatched to any gene: 10. Germline V CDR1 and CDR2: SGHTA, FQGTGA. Here the CDR3 reads CASRKTSGTGNSPLHF. CDR3 coding DNA: TGTGCCAGCAGAAAAACAAGCGGGACAGGGAATTCACCCCTCCACTTT.

The V gene is TRBV5-6, the J gene TRBJ1-4; D unresolved. This CDR3 has 15 residues. Trimming shortened V by 4 bases and J by 5 bases, and 15 bases separated the two germline ends. Germline V gene data show CDR1 as SGHDT and CDR2 as YYEEEE. CDR3 coding DNA: TGTGCCAGCAGCCCCCGAGGAGGCAGGAATGAAAAACTGTTTTTT. Translation: CASSPRGGRNEKLFF.

In this sample, this clonotype turned up a few times. The CDR3 sequence is CASSLGPVWEQYF. The CDR3 DNA reads as TGTGCCAGCAGTTTGGGACCCGTTTGGGAGCAGTACTTC. V is TRBV28 and J is TRBJ2-7; D possibly matches TRBD1 or TRBD2 (5 bases each). Trimming took off 3 bases at V and 7 bases at J, with 13 bases between the two ends. CDR1 is MDHEN, CDR2 SYDVKM, per germline. CDR3 length: 13 amino acids.

The chain uses TRBV20-1 and TRBJ1-1; 7 bases fit TRBD1. Germline loops: CDR1 DFQATT, CDR2 SNEGSKA (reference sequence). V lost 1 base to trimming and J lost 8 bases; unmatched junction nucleotides: 10. CDR3 length equals 14 residues. CDR3 in DNA: TGCAGTGCTAGAGGACAGGGTCTGGGGTGGGAAGCTTTCTTT. Amino acids: CSARGQGLGWEAFF.

CDR3 sequence: CASKRQDADTQYF. Here the CDR3 DNA reads TGTGCCAGCAAACGACAGGATGCAGATACGCAGTATTTT. The chain links TRBV27 to TRBJ2-3, with D perhaps matching TRBD1 (6 bases). CDR3 size: 13 residues. Trimming pared 7 bases from V and 4 bases from J, leaving 12 bases between. Germline V lookup: CDR1 MNHEY, CDR2 SMNVEV (reference sequence).

The rearrangement uses TRBV20-1 and TRBJ2-1; the match to TRBD2 covers 14 bases. The CDR3 runs to 14 residues. The trim removed 6 bases at V and 6 bases at J, leaving 4 bases unmatched. Germline V gives CDR1 DFQATT, CDR2 SNEGSKA (reference sequence). The CDR3 sequence: CSALTSGRGNEQFF. The CDR3 DNA reads as TGCAGTGCCCTGACTAGCGGGAGGGGCAATGAGCAGTTCTTC.

This rearrangement joins TRBV12-3 or TRBV12-4 to TRBJ1-4; no reliable D call. CDR3 length: 13 amino acids. Trimming took 4 bases from V and 6 from J, leaving 9 bases between them. CDR3: CASSSALHEKLFF. The CDR3 DNA reads TGTGCCAGCAGTTCAGCCTTACATGAAAAACTGTTTTTT.

Only one count was recorded for this clonotype. This chain connects TRBV12-3 or TRBV12-4 to TRBJ1-3; D gene unclear. The V end was cut by 4 bases, the J end by 0 bases, with 10 bases between. This CDR3 is 15 amino acids long. CDR3 nucleotide sequence: TGTGCCAGCAGTTATTGGGCGAACTCTGGAAACACCATATATTTT. Protein sequence: CASSYWANSGNTIYF.

The V call is TRBV20-1, the J call TRBJ1-1; D gene ambiguous. The germline V gene encodes CDR1 DFQATT and CDR2 SNEGSKA (reference sequence). Trimming took off 3 bases at V and 6 bases at J, with 11 bases between the two ends. This CDR3 contains 12 residues. CDR3 region: CSARAARAEAFF. The CDR3 coding sequence is TGCAGTGCTAGGGCTGCCCGTGCTGAAGCTTTCTTT.

This clonotype was picked up a small number of times. Its ends do not fully match the called genes, so a read error is possible. The V call is TRBV12-3 or TRBV12-4, the J call TRBJ2-2, with 7 positions matching TRBD1. This CDR3 contains 13 residues. CDR3 sequence (DNA): TGTGCCAGCAGATTAGGGGGCTCCGGGGAGCTGTTTTTT. Protein product: CASRLGGSGELFF.

The table lists this clonotype with a few counts. The J gene is TRBJ1-2, the V gene TRBV29-1; TRBD1 is a possible D gene (6 bases). V was pared by 0 bases and J by 4 bases, with 21 bases between. The germline CDR1 and CDR2 sequences are SQVTM and ANQGSEA. There are 17 residues in the CDR3. CDR3 DNA: TGCAGCGTTGAAGATCGACTAGCGCCGGGACATACCTATGGCTACACCTTC. This gives the protein CSVEDRLAPGHTYGYTF.

This clonotype was seen at least ten times. V and J are TRBV3-1 and TRBJ2-6; D gene uncertain. Germline V gives CDR1 LGHDT, CDR2 YNNKEL (reference sequence). The CDR3 spans 14 residues. V shed 3 bases and J shed 2 bases, with 5 bases lying between them. The CDR3 spells CASSQKAGANVLTF. The CDR3 coding sequence is TGTGCCAGCAGCCAGAAGGCTGGGGCCAACGTCCTGACTTTC.

This clonotype was observed a few times. CDR3 region: CASSLATWDTQYF. CDR3 nucleotide sequence: TGTGCCAGCAGCTTAGCTACCTGGGATACGCAGTATTTT. The chain employs TRBV7-6 and TRBJ2-3, with D uncertain. V was shortened by 0 bases and J by 6 bases, with 7 bases between the two germline ends. The CDR3 sequence is 13 residues long. Germline V lookup: CDR1 SGHVS, CDR2 FNYEAQ. Full variable domain (rest looked up from reference TRBV7-6 and TRBJ2-3): GAGVSQSPRYKVTKRGQDVALRCDPISGHVSLYWYRQALGQGPEFLTYFNYEAQQDKSGLPNDRFSAERPEGSISTLTIQRTEQRDSAMYRCASSLATWDTQYFGPGTRLTVL.

In its sample, this clonotype was seen a few times. The chain carries TRBV27 and TRBJ1-4; 9 bases fit TRBD1. The CDR3 runs to 16 residues. Germline CDR1 reads MNHEY; CDR2 reads SMNVEV (reference sequence). Trimming took 6 bases from V and 4 from J; bases not matched to a gene: 9. The CDR3 region has the DNA TGTGCCAGCAGCCCTAACCCGGGACAGGGTAATGAAAAACTGTTTTTT. This codes for CASSPNPGQGNEKLFF.

This clonotype was counted only a few times. The CDR3 DNA follows: TGTGCCAGCAGTTTACTCGGGTTCACGCTAGCGGGGGCCGGTACGCAGTATTTT. This encodes CASSLLGFTLAGAGTQYF. The J gene is TRBJ2-3, the V gene TRBV6-5, with TRBD2 matching over 10 bases. J was trimmed by 8 bases and V by 4 bases; bases with no gene match: 18. The CDR3 spans 18 residues. Germline V gives CDR1 MNHEY, CDR2 SVGAGI.

In this sample, this clonotype turned up a few times. V gene TRBV2 combines with J gene TRBJ1-5, with a possible D match to TRBD1 (5 bases). The CDR3 is 15 amino acids. Germline CDR1 SNHLY, CDR2 FYNNEI. Trimming took off 10 bases at V and 0 bases at J, with 16 bases between the two ends. CDR3 amino acids: CATSGSPYSNQPQHF. The CDR3 nucleotides are TGTGCCACCTCAGGGTCACCCTATAGCAATCAGCCCCAGCATTTT.

This clonotype was seen only a few times. V gene TRBV19 combines with J gene TRBJ2-5; 8 bases are shared with TRBD1. CDR1 and CDR2 (germline): LNHDA, SQIVND (reference sequence). CDR3 length: 16 amino acids. J lost 0 bases, V lost 1 base, and 4 bases had no gene match. CDR3 DNA: TGTGCCAGTAGTATAGGGGGGACAGGATACCAAGAGACCCAGTACTTC. This gives the protein CASSIGGTGYQETQYF.

The chain employs TRBV20-1 and TRBJ2-3; the match to TRBD2 covers 12 bases. Per germline, CDR1 DFQATT and CDR2 SNEGSKA (reference sequence). This CDR3 is built from 17 residues. After removal of 4 bases from V and 5 bases from J, the junction contained 13 bases not matched to a gene. Here the CDR3 reads CSAISSGGAGSLDTQYF. The CDR3 nucleotides read TGCAGTGCTATTTCTAGCGGGGGGGCCGGCTCTCTAGATACGCAGTATTTT.

This clonotype was seen only a few times. The chain combines TRBV24-1 with TRBJ1-1; a possible D gene is TRBD1 (5 bases). This CDR3 contains 12 residues. V lost 7 bases and J 8 bases, leaving 13 bases between the germline ends. Per germline, CDR1 KGHDR and CDR2 SFDVKD. CDR3 protein: CATRGFGTEAFF. CDR3 nucleotide sequence: TGTGCCACCAGGGGGTTCGGGACCGAAGCTTTCTTT.

The chain has TRBV9 and TRBJ1-3; D is undetermined. Germline CDR1 SGDLS, CDR2 YYNGEE. The CDR3 totals 16 residues. The V end lost 1 base, the J end lost 4 bases, and 15 bases lay between the germline ends. CDR3 sequence reads: CASSVQGSRRGNTIYF. CDR3 coding DNA: TGTGCCAGCAGCGTACAAGGGAGCCGCAGAGGAAACACCATATATTTT.

This chain joins TRBV4-2 and TRBJ2-7, with D unclear. The germline gives CDR1 LGHNA, CDR2 YNFKEQ. With 0 bases removed from V and 0 bases from J, the gap between germline ends came to 15 bases. This CDR3 is 17 amino acids long. The CDR3 protein is CASSQDSVVADSYEQYF. The DNA for the CDR3 is TGTGCCAGCAGCCAAGACTCGGTCGTAGCAGACTCCTACGAGCAGTACTTC.

This clonotype showed up just a few times. The J gene is TRBJ1-1, the V gene TRBV19; D unresolved. V lost 2 bases to trimming and J lost 6 bases, with 16 bases between them. The germline gives CDR1 LNHDA, CDR2 SQIVND (reference sequence). CDR3 length: 15 residues. The CDR3 DNA follows: TGTGCCAGTAGTATAACAGCAGCGACTAACGCTGAAGCTTTCTTT. It codes for CASSITAATNAEAFF.

The chain combines TRBV19 with TRBJ1-1; D is unclear. CDR1 is LNHDA, CDR2 SQIVND, per germline (reference sequence). V was trimmed by 3 bases and J by 1 base, leaving 6 bases between them. This CDR3 has 13 residues. The CDR3 nucleotides are TGTGCCAGTAGTATGGTACCGAACACTGAAGCTTTCTTT. It yields the protein CASSMVPNTEAFF.

V gene TRBV7-9 combines with J gene TRBJ1-1, with a tentative D call TRBD1 (6 bases). Germline V lookup: CDR1 SEHNR, CDR2 FQNEAQ (reference sequence). Between the trimmed V and J ends, which lost 4 bases and 5 bases, there was a span of 17 bases. The CDR3 runs 15 residues. The CDR3 nucleotides are TGTGCCAGCAGCTCTTGGACAGTGGGGGGAACTGAAGCTTTCTTT. Protein: CASSSWTVGGTEAFF.

At least ten counts were recorded for this clonotype. The chain uses TRBV7-2 and TRBJ1-5; D possibly corresponds to TRBD1 (5 bases). Germline CDR1 SGHTA, CDR2 FQGNSA. Trimming pared 0 bases from V and 7 bases from J, leaving 13 bases between. The CDR3 length is 15 residues. CDR3 in DNA: TGTGCCAGCAGCTTAGCGTTGGCAGGGCGACAGCCCCAGCATTTT. Protein sequence: CASSLALAGRQPQHF.

In its sample, this clonotype was seen a few times. The genes are TRBV20-1 and TRBJ1-1; 10 nucleotides agree with TRBD1. The germline CDR1 and CDR2 sequences are DFQATT and SNEGSKA (reference sequence). V lost 5 bases to trimming and J lost 8 bases; unmatched junction nucleotides: 8. The CDR3 spans 13 residues. The CDR3 loop reads CSAHRDRGREAFF. As DNA, the CDR3 is TGCAGTGCTCACCGGGACAGGGGTAGGGAAGCTTTCTTT.

V gene TRBV6-5 combines with J gene TRBJ1-2; 7 nucleotides align to TRBD1. The CDR3 length is 13 residues. The J segment lost 5 bases and the V segment lost 5 bases, leaving 5 bases of the junction unmatched. CDR1 and CDR2 from the germline V gene are MNHEY and SVGAGI. The DNA of the CDR3 is TGTGCCAGCAGTAAGACAGGGAAATATGGCTACACCTTC. Amino acid sequence: CASSKTGKYGYTF.

V gene TRBV18 combines with J gene TRBJ2-7, with 13 bases fitting TRBD2. The CDR3 consists of 16 residues. J was trimmed by 2 bases and V by 0 bases; bases with no gene match: 1. CDR1 and CDR2 from the germline V gene are KGHSH and LQKENI. The CDR3 bases are TGTGCCAGCTCACCACCGGGACTAGCGGGACCCTACGAGCAGTACTTC. It is translated as CASSPPGLAGPYEQYF. Drawing the rest from reference TRBV18 and TRBJ2-7, the complete variable domain is NAGVMQNPRHLVRRRGQEARLRCSPMKGHSHVYWYRQLPEEGLKFMVYLQKENIIDESGMPKERFSAEFPKEGPSILRIQQVVRGDSAAYFCASSPPGLAGPYEQYFGPGTRLTVT.